The clone carrying this T cell receptor beta chain occurred once. The sample comes from a study of blood T cell repertoires in COVID-19. Looking at the study overall: COVID-19 samples from acute and convalescent phases originated in the United States, Italy and Spain. PBMCs, B-cell-depleted T cells, or T cells provided the cDNA or gDNA that made up the material.

Looked up from germline, CDR1 is GTSNPN and CDR2 is SVGIG (reference sequence). The CDR3 sequence is 12 residues long. Trimming left V 8 bases short and J 3 bases short, with 13 bases between. Source study methods: Cell counts per sample came from amplifying reference gene primers. Profiling relied on immunoSEQ multiplex PCR, and the TCRdb table lists in-frame clones only, not all of them. V and J calls plus clone size are reproduced from that table; the DNA served to infer D and trimming. Altogether about 200,000 clones are present, 89% being singletons, with the ten largest covering roughly 6%. Sequencing used peripheral blood. This clonotype originated in a man in his sixties who had recovered from COVID-19. This rearrangement joins TRBV30 to TRBJ2-5, with a possible D match to TRBD2 (6 bases). In nucleotides, the CDR3 is TGTGCCGGAGGAGGGGAGAAAGAGACCCAGTACTTC. Translated, it gives CAGGGEKETQYF.